These T cell receptor beta chains were read from a single sample in a study of T cells expressing NK-cell markers. TCRdb reprocessed the 5' RACE reads, with one entry per CDR3 protein and no DNA. Seen in this sample are about 460,000 distinct CDR3 sequences; the ten most common clones hold more than 1.4%. Source material: blood T cells: a sorted CD56 or NKG2C T cell subset, CD4+ or CD8+ T cells, or bulk PBMC T cells (not recorded which). The receptors shown here come from a woman aged 45-60 years in good health. The CDR3 runs from the conserved cysteine through the conserved F or W.

v_gene: TRBV3-1
j_gene: TRBJ1-5
len: 13
CDR3aa: CASSQKVDQPQHF

v_gene: TRBV20-1
j_gene: TRBJ2-5
len: 13
CDR3aa: CSAPSSGRETQYF

v_gene: TRBV20-1
j_gene: TRBJ1-2
len: 13
CDR3aa: CSARDPLGLGYTF

v_gene: TRBV29-1
j_gene: TRBJ2-5
len: 13
CDR3aa: CSVNVVSQETQYF

v_gene: TRBV12-3/TRBV12-4
j_gene: TRBJ1-2
len: 15
CDR3aa: CASSSGTGGFRGYTF

v_gene: TRBV5-1
j_gene: TRBJ1-4
len: 14
CDR3aa: CASSSQVREEKLFF

v_gene: TRBV12-3/TRBV12-4
j_gene: TRBJ1-5
len: 15
CDR3aa: CASSHDGGPNQPQHF

v_gene: TRBV3-1
j_gene: TRBJ2-3
len: 14
CDR3aa: CASSQEGVRNTQYF

v_gene: TRBV12-3/TRBV12-4
j_gene: TRBJ1-1
len: 13
CDR3aa: CASSGTGVTEAFF

v_gene: TRBV12-3/TRBV12-4
j_gene: TRBJ2-5
len: 12
CDR3aa: CASSLIGETQYF

v_gene: TRBV20-1
j_gene: TRBJ2-1
len: 14
CDR3aa: CSARGQWGLNEQFF

v_gene: TRBV9
j_gene: TRBJ1-5
len: 13
CDR3aa: CASSVALTGPQHF

v_gene: TRBV5-1
j_gene: TRBJ2-5
len: 17
CDR3aa: CASRYTSGRGVQETQYF

v_gene: TRBV7-9
j_gene: TRBJ2-1
len: 16
CDR3aa: CASSLERLGQRNEQFF

v_gene: TRBV20-1
j_gene: TRBJ2-1
len: 13
CDR3aa: CSAQDYRIDEQFF

v_gene: TRBV25-1
j_gene: TRBJ2-7
len: 12
CDR3aa: CASRGGIYEQYF

v_gene: TRBV5-1
j_gene: TRBJ2-4
len: 15
CDR3aa: CASSGGEWAKNIQYF

v_gene: TRBV29-1
j_gene: TRBJ1-2
len: 14
CDR3aa: CSARQGAGGYGYTF

v_gene: TRBV11-2
j_gene: TRBJ2-2
len: 15
CDR3aa: CASSPGLANTGELFF

v_gene: TRBV5-1
j_gene: TRBJ1-1
len: 14
CDR3aa: CASRRGGDGTEAFF